The entry below describes one T cell receptor beta chain. The data were obtained in a study of cytomegalovirus exposure and HLA in healthy donors. The PCR contained 60 Vbeta and 13 Jbeta primers. Clones were sequenced by immunoSEQ multiplex PCR, and TCRdb holds only the in-frame ones, with some missing. This table holds 100,000 to 150,000 clones, 83% found once. This receptor was identified in a woman aged 40 to 55 in good health and CMV-seropositive. The sample taken for sequencing was PBMCs.

CDR3 DNA: TGTGCCAGCAGCGCCTCCGGGACAGGTACCTACAATGAGCAGTTCTTC. Its translation: CASSASGTGTYNEQFF. V and J are TRBV9 and TRBJ2-1; 8 bases align to TRBD1. From germline, CDR1 is SGDLS and CDR2 YYNGEE. The CDR3 runs 16 residues. The trim removed 3 bases at V and 2 bases at J, leaving 7 bases unmatched.